The present T cell receptor beta chain was sequenced within a study of T cell responses to AZD1222 COVID-19 vaccine. With regard to this clone: Its antigen is currently unknown.

Sequencing used immunoSEQ multiplex PCR; TCRdb keeps in-frame clones, though not all of them. In the table there are fewer than 100,000 clones, almost 90% of which are singletons. Notes on the study in general: Donor demographics were predominantly white British with a female majority; clonal diversity may be underestimated. Spike-specific TCR breadth rose after two AZD1222 doses, and depth rose as well. Dominant at 160-218 and 743-854, vaccine-associated CD4 TCRs also spanned spike. No day 14 peak samples; only post-peak repertoires were characterized.

This sequence originates from an adult in good health. The source was peripheral blood, collected on day 0 of AZD1222 vaccination.

The CDR3 is CASKGRQNTGELFF. CDR3 sequence (DNA): TGCGCCAGCAAGGGGCGGCAGAACACCGGGGAGCTGTTTTTT. The chain joins TRBV10-2 to TRBJ2-2; D perhaps matches TRBD1 (5 bases). The V and J ends lost 7 bases and 1 base respectively, with 10 bases between them. The CDR3 is made up of 14 amino acids. Germline-derived CDR1 and CDR2 are WSHSY and SAAADI.